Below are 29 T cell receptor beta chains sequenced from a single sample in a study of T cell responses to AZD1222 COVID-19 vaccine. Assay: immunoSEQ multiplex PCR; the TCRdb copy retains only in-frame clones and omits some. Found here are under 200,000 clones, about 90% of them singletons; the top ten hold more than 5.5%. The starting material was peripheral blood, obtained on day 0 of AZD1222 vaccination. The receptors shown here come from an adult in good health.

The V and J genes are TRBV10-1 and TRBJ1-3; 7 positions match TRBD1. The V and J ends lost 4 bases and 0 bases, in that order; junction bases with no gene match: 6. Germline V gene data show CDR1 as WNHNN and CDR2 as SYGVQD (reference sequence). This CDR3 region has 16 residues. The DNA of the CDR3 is TGCGCCAGCAGTGTCGGACAGGCGATCTCTGGAAACACCATATATTTT. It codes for CASSVGQAISGNTIYF.

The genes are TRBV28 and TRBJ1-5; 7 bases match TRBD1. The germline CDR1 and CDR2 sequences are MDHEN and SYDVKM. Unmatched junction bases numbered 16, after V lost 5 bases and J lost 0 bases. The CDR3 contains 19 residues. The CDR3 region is CASSPFKSAGQYSNQPQHF. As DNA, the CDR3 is TGTGCCAGCAGTCCGTTTAAATCCGCGGGACAGTATAGCAATCAGCCCCAGCATTTT.

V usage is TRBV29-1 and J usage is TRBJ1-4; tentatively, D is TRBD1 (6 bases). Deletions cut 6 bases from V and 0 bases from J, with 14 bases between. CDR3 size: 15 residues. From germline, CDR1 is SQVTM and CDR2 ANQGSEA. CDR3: CSVSDSPATNEKLFF. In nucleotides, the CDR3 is TGCAGCGTCTCGGACAGCCCTGCAACTAATGAAAAACTGTTTTTT. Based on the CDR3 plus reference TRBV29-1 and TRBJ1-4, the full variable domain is SAVISQKPSRDICQRGTSLTIQCQVDSQVTMMFWYRQQPGQSLTLIATANQGSEATYESGFVIDKFPISRPNLTFSTLTVSNMSPEDSSIYLCSVSDSPATNEKLFFGSGTQLSVL.

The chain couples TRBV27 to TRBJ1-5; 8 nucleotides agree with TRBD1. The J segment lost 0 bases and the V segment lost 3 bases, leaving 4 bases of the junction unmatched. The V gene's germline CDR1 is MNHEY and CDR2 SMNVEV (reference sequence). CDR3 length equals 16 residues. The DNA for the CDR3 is TGTGCCAGCAGTTTCAGGGGGCGAGGTAGCAATCAGCCCCAGCATTTT. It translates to CASSFRGRGSNQPQHF.

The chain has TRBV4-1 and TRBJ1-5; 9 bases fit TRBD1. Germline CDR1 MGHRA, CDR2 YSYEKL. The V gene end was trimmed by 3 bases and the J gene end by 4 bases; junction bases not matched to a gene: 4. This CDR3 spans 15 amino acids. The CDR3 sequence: CASSHDRGSNQPQHF. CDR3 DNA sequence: TGCGCCAGCAGCCATGACAGGGGGTCTAATCAGCCCCAGCATTTT.

CDR3 DNA: TGTGCCAGCAGTTCTTCCATTGGGCCTGGAAACACCATATATTTT. Protein product: CASSSSIGPGNTIYF. The J gene is TRBJ1-3, the V gene TRBV6-5; D is uncertain. V lost 4 bases, J lost 2 bases, and 12 bases lay in between. Germline loops: CDR1 MNHEY, CDR2 SVGAGI. The CDR3 runs 15 residues.

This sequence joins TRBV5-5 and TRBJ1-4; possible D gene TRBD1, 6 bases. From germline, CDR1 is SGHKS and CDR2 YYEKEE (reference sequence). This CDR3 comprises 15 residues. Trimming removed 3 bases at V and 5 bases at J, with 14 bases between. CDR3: CASSWEQGINEKLFF. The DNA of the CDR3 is TGTGCCAGCAGCTGGGAACAGGGCATCAATGAAAAACTGTTTTTT.

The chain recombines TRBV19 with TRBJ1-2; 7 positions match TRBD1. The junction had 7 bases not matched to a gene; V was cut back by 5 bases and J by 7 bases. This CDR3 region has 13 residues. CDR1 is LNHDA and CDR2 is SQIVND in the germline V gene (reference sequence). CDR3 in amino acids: CASSQTGKGGYTF. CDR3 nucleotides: TGTGCCAGTAGTCAGACAGGGAAGGGTGGCTACACCTTC.

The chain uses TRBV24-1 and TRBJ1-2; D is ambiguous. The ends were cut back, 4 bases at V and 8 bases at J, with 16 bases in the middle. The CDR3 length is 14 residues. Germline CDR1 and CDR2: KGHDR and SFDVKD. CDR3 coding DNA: TGTGCCACCAGTGACCCGAGCGGTACGATAGGCTACACCTTC. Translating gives CATSDPSGTIGYTF.

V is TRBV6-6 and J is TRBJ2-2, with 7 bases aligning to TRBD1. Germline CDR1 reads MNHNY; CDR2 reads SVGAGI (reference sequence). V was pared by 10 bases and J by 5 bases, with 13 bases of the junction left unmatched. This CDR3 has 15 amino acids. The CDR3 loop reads CATGETGQYTGELFF. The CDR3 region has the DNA TGTGCCACCGGGGAAACGGGACAGTATACCGGGGAGCTGTTTTTT.

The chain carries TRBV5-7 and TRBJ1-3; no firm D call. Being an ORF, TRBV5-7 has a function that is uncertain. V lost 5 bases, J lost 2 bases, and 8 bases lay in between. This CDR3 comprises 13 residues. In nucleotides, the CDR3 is TGTGCCAGCAGAGAAGGGACTGGAAACACCATATATTTT. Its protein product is CASREGTGNTIYF.

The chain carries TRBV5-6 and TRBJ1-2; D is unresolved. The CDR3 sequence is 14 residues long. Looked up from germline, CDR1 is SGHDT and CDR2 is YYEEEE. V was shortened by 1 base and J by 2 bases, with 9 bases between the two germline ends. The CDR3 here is CASSLQGQNYGYTF. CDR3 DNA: TGTGCCAGCAGCTTGCAAGGTCAGAACTATGGCTACACCTTC. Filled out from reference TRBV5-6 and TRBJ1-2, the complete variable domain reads DAGVTQSPTHLIKTRGQQVTLRCSPKSGHDTVSWYQQALGQGPQFIFQYYEEEERQRGNFPDRFSGHQFPNYSSELNVNALLLGDSALYLCASSLQGQNYGYTFGSGTRLTVV.

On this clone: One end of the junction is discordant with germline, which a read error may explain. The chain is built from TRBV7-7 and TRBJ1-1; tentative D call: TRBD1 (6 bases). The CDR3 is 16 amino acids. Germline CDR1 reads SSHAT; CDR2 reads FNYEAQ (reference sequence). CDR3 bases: TGTGCTAGCAGCCCTTGGGGGGGCTTAAGGAACACTGAAGCTTTCTTT. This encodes CASSPWGGLRNTEAFF.

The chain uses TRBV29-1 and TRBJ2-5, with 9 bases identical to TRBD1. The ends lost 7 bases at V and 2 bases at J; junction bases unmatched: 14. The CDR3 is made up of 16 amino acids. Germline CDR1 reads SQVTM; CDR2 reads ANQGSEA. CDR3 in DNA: TGCAGCGCCATAAGCACGAATGGACAGGGGCAAGAGACCCAGTACTTC. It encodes CSAISTNGQGQETQYF.

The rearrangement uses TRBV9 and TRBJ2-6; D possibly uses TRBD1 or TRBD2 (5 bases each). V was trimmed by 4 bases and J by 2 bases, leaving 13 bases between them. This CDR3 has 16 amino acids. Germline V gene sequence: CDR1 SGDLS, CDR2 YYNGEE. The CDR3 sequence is CASSNQGVAGANVLTF. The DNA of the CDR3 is TGTGCCAGCAGCAACCAGGGAGTAGCTGGGGCCAACGTCCTGACTTTC.

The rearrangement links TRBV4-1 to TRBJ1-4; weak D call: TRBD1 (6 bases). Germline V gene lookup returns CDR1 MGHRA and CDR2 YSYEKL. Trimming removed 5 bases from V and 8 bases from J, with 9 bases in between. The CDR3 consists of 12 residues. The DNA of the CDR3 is TGCGCCAGCAGCGAGGGGGACGAAAAACTGTTTTTT. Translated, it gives CASSEGDEKLFF.

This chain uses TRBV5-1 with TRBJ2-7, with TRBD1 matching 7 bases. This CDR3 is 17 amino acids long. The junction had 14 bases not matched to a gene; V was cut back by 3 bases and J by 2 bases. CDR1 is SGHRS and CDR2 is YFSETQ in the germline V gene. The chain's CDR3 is CASSSPGDSPFPYEQYF. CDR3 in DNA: TGCGCCAGCAGCTCACCTGGGGACAGCCCGTTCCCCTACGAGCAGTACTTC.

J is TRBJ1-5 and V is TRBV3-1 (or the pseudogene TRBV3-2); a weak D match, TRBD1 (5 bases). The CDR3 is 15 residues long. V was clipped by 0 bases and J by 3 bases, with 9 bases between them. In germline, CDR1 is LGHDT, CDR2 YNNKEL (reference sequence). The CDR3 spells CASSQDPRANQPQHF. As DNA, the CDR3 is TGTGCCAGCAGCCAAGATCCCAGGGCCAATCAGCCCCAGCATTTT.

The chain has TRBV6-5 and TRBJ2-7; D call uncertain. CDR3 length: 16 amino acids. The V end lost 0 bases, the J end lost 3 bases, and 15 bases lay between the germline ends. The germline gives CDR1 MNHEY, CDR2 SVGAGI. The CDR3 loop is CASSYSHRTANYEQYF. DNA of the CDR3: TGTGCCAGCAGTTACTCACATCGGACGGCCAACTACGAGCAGTACTTC.

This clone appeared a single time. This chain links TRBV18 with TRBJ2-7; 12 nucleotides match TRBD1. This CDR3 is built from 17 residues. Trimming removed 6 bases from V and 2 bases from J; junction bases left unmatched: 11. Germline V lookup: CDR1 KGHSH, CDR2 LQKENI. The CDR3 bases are TGTGCCAGCTCGCCCCCGGGACAGGGGGCAAGGACCTACGAGCAGTACTTC. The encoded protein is CASSPPGQGARTYEQYF.

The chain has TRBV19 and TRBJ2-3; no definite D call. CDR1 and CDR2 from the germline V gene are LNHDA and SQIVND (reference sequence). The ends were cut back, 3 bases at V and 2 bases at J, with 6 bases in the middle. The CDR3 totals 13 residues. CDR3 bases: TGTGCCAGTAGTATTACAGCCACAGATACGCAGTATTTT. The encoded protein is CASSITATDTQYF.

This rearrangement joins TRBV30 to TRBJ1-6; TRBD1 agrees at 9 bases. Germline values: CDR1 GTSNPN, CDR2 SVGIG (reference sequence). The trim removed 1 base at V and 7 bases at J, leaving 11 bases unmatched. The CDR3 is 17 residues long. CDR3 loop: CAWSARVGTGSNSPLHF. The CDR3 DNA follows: TGTGCCTGGAGTGCCCGAGTCGGGACAGGGTCCAATTCACCCCTCCACTTT.

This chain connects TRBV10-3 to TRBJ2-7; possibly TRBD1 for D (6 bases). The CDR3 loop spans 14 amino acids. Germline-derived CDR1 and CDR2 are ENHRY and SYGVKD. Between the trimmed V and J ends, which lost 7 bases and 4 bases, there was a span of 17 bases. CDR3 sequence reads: CAITAGTTNYEQYF. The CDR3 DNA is TGTGCCATCACCGCTGGGACAACCAATTACGAGCAGTACTTC.

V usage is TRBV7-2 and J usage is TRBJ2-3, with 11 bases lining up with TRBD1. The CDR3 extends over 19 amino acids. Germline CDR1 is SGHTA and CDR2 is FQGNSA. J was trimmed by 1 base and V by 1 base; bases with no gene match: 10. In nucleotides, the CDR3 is TGTGCCAGCAGCTTAGACACAAGGAGGACAGGGGGCCGCACAGATACGCAGTATTTT. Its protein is CASSLDTRRTGGRTDTQYF.

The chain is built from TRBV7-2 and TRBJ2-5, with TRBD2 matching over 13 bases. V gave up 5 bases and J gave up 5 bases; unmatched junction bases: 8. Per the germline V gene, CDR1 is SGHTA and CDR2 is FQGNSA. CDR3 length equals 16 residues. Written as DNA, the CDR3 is TGTGCCAGCAGCACCGGACTAGCGGGGGCCAGGGAGACCCAGTACTTC. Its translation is CASSTGLAGARETQYF.

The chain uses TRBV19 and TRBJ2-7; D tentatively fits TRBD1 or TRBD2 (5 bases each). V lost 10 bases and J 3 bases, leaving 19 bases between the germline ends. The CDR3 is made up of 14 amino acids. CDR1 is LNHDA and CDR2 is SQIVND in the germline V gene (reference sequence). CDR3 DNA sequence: TGTGCCACCACCGGGACCGCGGACATCTACGAGCAGTACTTC. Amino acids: CATTGTADIYEQYF.

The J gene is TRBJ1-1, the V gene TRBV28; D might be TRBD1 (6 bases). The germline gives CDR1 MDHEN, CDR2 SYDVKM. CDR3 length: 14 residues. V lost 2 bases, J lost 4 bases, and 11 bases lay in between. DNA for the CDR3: TGTGCCAGCAGTTTAGAGGGGGAGATCACTGAAGCTTTCTTT. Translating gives CASSLEGEITEAFF.

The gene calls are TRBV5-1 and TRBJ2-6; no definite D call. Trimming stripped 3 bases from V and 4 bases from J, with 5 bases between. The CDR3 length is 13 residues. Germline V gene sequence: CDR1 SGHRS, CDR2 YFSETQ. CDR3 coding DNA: TGCGCCAGCAGCTATGACGGGGCCAACGTCCTGACTTTC. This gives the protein CASSYDGANVLTF.

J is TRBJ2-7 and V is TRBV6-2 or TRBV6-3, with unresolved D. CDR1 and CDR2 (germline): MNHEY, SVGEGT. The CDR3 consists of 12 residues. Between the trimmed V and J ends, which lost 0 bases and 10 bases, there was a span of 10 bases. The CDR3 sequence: CASSYSSTKQYF. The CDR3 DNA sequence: TGTGCCAGCAGTTACTCGTCTACCAAACAGTACTTC.